This T cell receptor (beta chain) was retrieved from a study of blood T cell repertoires in COVID-19. Clones were sequenced by immunoSEQ multiplex PCR, and TCRdb holds only the in-frame ones, with some missing. The repertoire holds about 120,000 clones, with around 85% as singletons. The source material was peripheral blood. This sequence was found in an older woman with COVID-19, enrolled during active disease.

The CDR3 here is CASSLTAYEQYF. The CDR3 coding sequence is TGTGCCAGCAGTTTGACAGCCTACGAGCAGTACTTC. This chain joins TRBV12-3 or TRBV12-4 and TRBJ2-7, with a weak D call TRBD1 (5 bases). V gave up 3 bases and J gave up 2 bases, with 5 bases separating them. The CDR3 consists of 12 residues.